The next 30 T cell receptor beta chains were all read from a single sample in a study of immune cell composition in non-small cell lung cancer. Normal lung sampling was at least 3 cm from the tumour, as distant as possible. Profiling relied on immunoSEQ multiplex PCR, and the TCRdb table lists in-frame clones only, not all of them. This sample has some 10,000 clones, with roughly 77% found just once. Material: non-adjacent lung tissue. These TCRs come from a human donor with non-small cell lung cancer.

V is TRBV5-1 and J is TRBJ2-6; the match to TRBD2 covers 9 bases. CDR3 length equals 17 residues. Germline V gene lookup returns CDR1 SGHRS and CDR2 YFSETQ. V was pared by 4 bases and J by 0 bases, with 5 bases of the junction left unmatched. CDR3 sequence reads: CASSPASGDSGANVLTF. In DNA, the CDR3 is TGCGCCAGCAGCCCCGCTAGCGGGGACTCTGGGGCCAACGTCCTGACTTTC.

This chain joins TRBV7-9 and TRBJ2-7, with D possibly TRBD2 on 5 matching bases. Germline V gives CDR1 SEHNR, CDR2 FQNEAQ (reference sequence). The CDR3 extends over 11 amino acids. V dropped 8 bases and J dropped 3 bases, with 8 bases sitting between them. CDR3 loop: CASEGSYEQYF. The CDR3 coding sequence is TGTGCCAGCGAGGGCAGCTACGAGCAGTACTTC.

The chain employs TRBV5-1 and TRBJ2-1; D tentatively reads TRBD1 or TRBD2 (5 bases each). Germline lookup yields CDR1 SGHRS and CDR2 YFSETQ. There are 16 residues in the CDR3. Trimming took 0 bases from V and 2 from J, leaving 12 bases between them. The CDR3 reads CASSLGGDLAYNEQFF. The CDR3 nucleotides read TGCGCCAGCAGCTTGGGAGGGGATTTAGCCTACAATGAGCAGTTCTTC.

In DNA form, the CDR3 reads TGTGCCAGCATTGCGGGGGCAGGGGGGCGGGAGCTGTTTTTT. Translated: CASIAGAGGRELFF. V usage is TRBV6-1 and J usage is TRBJ2-2, with D possibly being TRBD1 or TRBD2 (7 bases each). Trimming took 7 bases from V and 9 from J, leaving 18 bases between them. The CDR3 consists of 14 residues. Germline CDR1 reads MNHNS; CDR2 reads SASEGT.

The V and J genes are TRBV9 and TRBJ1-3, with no clear D. In germline, CDR1 is SGDLS, CDR2 YYNGEE. The ends were cut back, 3 bases at V and 7 bases at J, with 11 bases in the middle. The CDR3 runs 13 residues. The CDR3 sequence: CASSERPGNTIYF. Here the CDR3 DNA reads TGTGCCAGCAGCGAGAGGCCCGGGAACACCATATATTTT.

The chain couples TRBV5-6 to TRBJ1-2; 7 bases align to TRBD1. V shed 4 bases and J 4 bases; nucleotides not matched to a gene: 4. Germline assignment: CDR1 SGHDT and CDR2 YYEEEE. The CDR3 has 13 amino acids. The CDR3 bases are TGTGCCAGCAGCCTCCAGGGGGTCTATGGCTACACCTTC. It codes for CASSLQGVYGYTF.

This clone was picked up one time. The chain recombines TRBV7-3 with TRBJ2-3; perhaps TRBD2 as D (5 bases). Germline CDR1 is SGHTA and CDR2 is FQGTGA. This CDR3 has 14 amino acids. Trimming stripped 1 base from V and 4 bases from J, with 9 bases between. The CDR3 sequence: CASSLIGGADTQYF. CDR3 DNA: TGTGCCAGCAGCTTAATTGGAGGAGCAGATACGCAGTATTTT.

The chain combines TRBV10-2 with TRBJ2-3; 7 bases are a match to TRBD2. CDR3 size: 17 residues. From germline, CDR1 is WSHSY and CDR2 SAAADI. The V segment lost 0 bases and the J segment 5 bases; nucleotides outside the gene matches: 11. The CDR3 region is CASSESMAAGVQDTQYF. The CDR3 DNA sequence: TGCGCCAGCAGTGAGTCGATGGCGGCGGGAGTGCAAGATACGCAGTATTTT.

This chain connects TRBV6-5 to TRBJ1-2; D not resolved. V lost 6 bases and J lost 2, with 10 bases in between. Looked up from germline, CDR1 is MNHEY and CDR2 is SVGAGI. The CDR3 runs 13 residues. The CDR3 DNA follows: TGTGCCAGCAGCCCCACGGGAAACTATGGCTACACCTTC. Amino acids: CASSPTGNYGYTF.

The rearrangement joins TRBV6-1 to TRBJ2-7; D uncertain. V was shortened by 3 bases and J by 6 bases, with 6 bases between the two germline ends. The V gene's germline CDR1 is MNHNS and CDR2 SASEGT. This CDR3 has 11 amino acids. This chain's CDR3 is CASSEVTEQYF. CDR3 DNA sequence: TGTGCCAGCAGTGAGGTAACCGAGCAGTACTTC.

The chain is built from TRBV10-3 and TRBJ2-1; 7 nucleotides line up with TRBD2. With V trimmed by 0 bases and J by 0 bases, 8 bases remained unmatched. The germline CDR1 and CDR2 sequences are ENHRY and SYGVKD. This CDR3 region has 18 residues. DNA of the CDR3: TGTGCCATCAGTGAGTCCCCCGAGCGGGGTCACTCCTACAATGAGCAGTTCTTC. Protein: CAISESPERGHSYNEQFF.

The chain has TRBV6-1 and TRBJ2-1; 10 bases match TRBD2. The germline V gene encodes CDR1 MNHNS and CDR2 SASEGT. Unmatched junction bases numbered 4, after V lost 2 bases and J lost 3 bases. There are 16 residues in the CDR3. CDR3 sequence (DNA): TGTGCCAGCAGTGAAAATCTAGCGGGAGTCTACAATGAGCAGTTCTTC. The encoded protein is CASSENLAGVYNEQFF.

The rearrangement links TRBV27 to TRBJ2-7; 9 bases are a match to TRBD2. The V and J ends lost 4 bases and 4 bases, in that order; junction bases with no gene match: 5. This CDR3 comprises 14 residues. CDR1 and CDR2 (germline): MNHEY, SMNVEV (reference sequence). The CDR3 loop reads CASSSGLALYEQYF. The CDR3 bases are TGTGCCAGCAGTTCGGGACTAGCTTTATACGAGCAGTACTTC.

The chain links TRBV10-2 to TRBJ2-3; TRBD2 matches 7 bases. The CDR3 runs 18 residues. J gave up 1 base and V 10 bases, and 20 bases lay outside the gene matches. The V gene's germline CDR1 is WSHSY and CDR2 SAAADI. The CDR3 DNA follows: TGCGCCACCTTACGGGGATCTAGCGGTGAAGGGGGCACAGATACGCAGTATTTT. It yields the protein CATLRGSSGEGGTDTQYF.

This clone has just one count. This sequence joins TRBV28 and TRBJ2-6; the D is unclear. Germline V gives CDR1 MDHEN, CDR2 SYDVKM. CDR3 length equals 13 residues. The V end lost 8 bases, the J end lost 5 bases, and 10 bases lay between the germline ends. The CDR3 sequence: CASSRVWANVLTF. CDR3 bases: TGTGCCAGCTCTCGGGTCTGGGCCAACGTCCTGACTTTC.

The gene calls are TRBV7-9 and TRBJ1-4; TRBD1 agrees at 7 bases. The CDR3 loop spans 14 amino acids. CDR1 SEHNR and CDR2 FQNEAQ come from the germline V gene (reference sequence). The ends lost 5 bases at V and 4 bases at J; junction bases unmatched: 4. In DNA, the CDR3 is TGTGCCAGCAGCGGGACAGACGTTAATGAAAAACTGTTTTTT. Its protein is CASSGTDVNEKLFF. Filled out from reference TRBV7-9 and TRBJ1-4, the complete variable domain reads DTGVSQNPRHKITKRGQNVTFRCDPISEHNRLYWYRQTLGQGPEFLTYFQNEAQLEKSRLLSDRFSAERPKGSFSTLEIQRTEQGDSAMYLCASSGTDVNEKLFFGSGTQLSVL.

The genes are TRBV19 and TRBJ2-7, with a tentative D call TRBD1 (5 bases). Germline lookup yields CDR1 LNHDA and CDR2 SQIVND (reference sequence). This CDR3 is 12 amino acids long. The V end was cut by 3 bases, the J end by 5 bases, with 8 bases between. The CDR3 DNA is TGTGCCAGTAGTATGGAAGGGGACGAGCAGTACTTC. Translation gives CASSMEGDEQYF.

Here the CDR3 DNA reads TGTGCCAGCAGCAAAGCGGGAGGGCCTGGCAATGAGCAGTTCTTC. Amino acids: CASSKAGGPGNEQFF. The J gene is TRBJ2-1, the V gene TRBV6-5, with 10 bases that match TRBD2. Per the germline V gene, CDR1 is MNHEY and CDR2 is SVGAGI. Unmatched junction bases numbered 8, after V lost 6 bases and J lost 6 bases. The CDR3 runs to 15 residues.

This clone was recorded a few times. This chain links TRBV19 with TRBJ1-5; TRBD1 matches at 12 bases. Germline-derived CDR1 and CDR2 are LNHDA and SQIVND (reference sequence). Unmatched junction bases numbered 6, after V lost 2 bases and J lost 7 bases. The CDR3 length is 16 residues. DNA of the CDR3: TGTGCCAGTAGTATACCGGGACAGGGGGCGAGACAGCCCCAGCATTTT. Its translation: CASSIPGQGARQPQHF.

The rearrangement joins TRBV6-1 to TRBJ1-2, with D hard to call. Germline values: CDR1 MNHNS, CDR2 SASEGT. Deletions cut 4 bases from V and 4 bases from J, with 13 bases between. The CDR3 loop spans 14 amino acids. CDR3 sequence (DNA): TGTGCCAGCAGTGTTGAGGGAGCGGGCTATGGCTACACCTTC. It is translated as CASSVEGAGYGYTF.

The chain couples TRBV28 to TRBJ1-5; the D gene is possibly TRBD1 (5 bases). The CDR3 contains 15 residues. Trimming pared 5 bases from V and 3 bases from J, leaving 14 bases between. Germline V gives CDR1 MDHEN, CDR2 SYDVKM. The CDR3 here is CASSALGPSNQPQHF. In DNA, the CDR3 is TGTGCCAGCAGTGCACTGGGGCCCTCCAATCAGCCCCAGCATTTT. Full variable domain (rest looked up from reference TRBV28 and TRBJ1-5): DVKVTQSSRYLVKRTGEKVFLECVQDMDHENMFWYRQDPGLGLRLIYFSYDVKMKEKGDIPEGYSVSREKKERFSLILESASTNQTSMYLCASSALGPSNQPQHFGDGTRLSIL.

This chain uses TRBV21-1 with TRBJ2-7; the table's D call, TRBD2, has no DNA check behind it. TRBV21-1 is flagged as a pseudogene. The CDR3 contains 15 residues. CDR3 loop: CASSKVGRRGYEQYF. CDR3 DNA sequence: TGTGCCAGCAGCAAAGTAGGCAGACGAGGCTACGAGCAGTACTTC.

The chain employs TRBV28 and TRBJ2-5; D is undetermined. CDR3 length: 14 residues. CDR1 and CDR2 (germline): MDHEN, SYDVKM. V was cut by 3 bases and J by 4 bases, with 12 bases left in between. This CDR3 is CASSFSGRIETQYF. CDR3 DNA sequence: TGTGCCAGCAGTTTCTCCGGGCGGATAGAGACCCAGTACTTC.

The chain carries TRBV28 and TRBJ1-1, with D perhaps TRBD1 (5 bases). The CDR3 length is 14 residues. Trimming took 2 bases from V and 4 from J, leaving 11 bases between them. The V gene's germline CDR1 is MDHEN and CDR2 SYDVKM. The CDR3: CASSLTGGGTEAFF. CDR3 bases: TGTGCCAGCAGTTTAACCGGGGGGGGCACTGAAGCTTTCTTT.

The chain combines TRBV27 with TRBJ2-7; TRBD1 agrees at 7 bases. V lost 6 bases to trimming and J lost 0 bases; unmatched junction nucleotides: 5. The CDR3 contains 14 residues. Per germline, CDR1 MNHEY and CDR2 SMNVEV (reference sequence). For the CDR3, the DNA is TGTGCCAGCAGGGGACAGTATGACTCCTACGAGCAGTACTTC. Translating it yields CASRGQYDSYEQYF.

The chain recombines TRBV6-5 with TRBJ1-5; D remains ambiguous. CDR3 length equals 15 residues. Per germline, CDR1 MNHEY and CDR2 SVGAGI. The V end was cut by 6 bases, the J end by 0 bases, with 12 bases between. The CDR3 bases are TGTGCCAGCAGACTCACTACACATAGCAATCAGCCCCAGCATTTT. Translation gives CASRLTTHSNQPQHF.

The chain has TRBV6-5 and TRBJ2-7, with a possible D match to TRBD1 (6 bases). The CDR3 covers 14 residues. Trimming cost V 3 bases and J 5 bases, with 14 bases left between them. Germline V gives CDR1 MNHEY, CDR2 SVGAGI. The CDR3 protein is CASSYSPGVHEQYF. CDR3 coding DNA: TGTGCCAGCAGTTATTCCCCAGGGGTCCACGAGCAGTACTTC.

This chain joins TRBV5-1 and TRBJ1-4; 7 nucleotides agree with TRBD1. This CDR3 is built from 15 residues. J was trimmed by 0 bases and V by 4 bases; bases with no gene match: 3. Germline V gene lookup returns CDR1 SGHRS and CDR2 YFSETQ. The chain's CDR3 is CASSPGTATNEKLFF. The CDR3 region has the DNA TGCGCCAGCAGCCCCGGGACAGCAACTAATGAAAAACTGTTTTTT. Together with reference TRBV5-1 and TRBJ1-4, the CDR3 gives the full variable domain: KAGVTQTPRYLIKTRGQQVTLSCSPISGHRSVSWYQQTPGQGLQFLFEYFSETQRNKGNFPGRFSGRQFSNSRSEMNVSTLELGDSALYLCASSPGTATNEKLFFGSGTQLSVL.

This clone has just a few counts. The V and J genes are TRBV2 and TRBJ2-7; perhaps TRBD1 as D (5 bases). The germline gives CDR1 SNHLY, CDR2 FYNNEI. Trimming took off 8 bases at V and 7 bases at J, with 18 bases between the two ends. CDR3 length: 13 residues. For the CDR3, the DNA is TGTGCCAGCGGGGCTCGACCTTCGCGGGAGCAGTACTTC. Translated, it gives CASGARPSREQYF.

V usage is TRBV4-2 and J usage is TRBJ1-1; D remains unclear. The CDR3 is 14 residues long. Per the germline V gene, CDR1 is LGHNA and CDR2 is YNFKEQ. V shed 1 base and J shed 3 bases, with 9 bases lying between them. CDR3 protein: CASSQAPWDTEAFF. In nucleotides, the CDR3 is TGTGCCAGCAGCCAAGCCCCATGGGACACTGAAGCTTTCTTT.